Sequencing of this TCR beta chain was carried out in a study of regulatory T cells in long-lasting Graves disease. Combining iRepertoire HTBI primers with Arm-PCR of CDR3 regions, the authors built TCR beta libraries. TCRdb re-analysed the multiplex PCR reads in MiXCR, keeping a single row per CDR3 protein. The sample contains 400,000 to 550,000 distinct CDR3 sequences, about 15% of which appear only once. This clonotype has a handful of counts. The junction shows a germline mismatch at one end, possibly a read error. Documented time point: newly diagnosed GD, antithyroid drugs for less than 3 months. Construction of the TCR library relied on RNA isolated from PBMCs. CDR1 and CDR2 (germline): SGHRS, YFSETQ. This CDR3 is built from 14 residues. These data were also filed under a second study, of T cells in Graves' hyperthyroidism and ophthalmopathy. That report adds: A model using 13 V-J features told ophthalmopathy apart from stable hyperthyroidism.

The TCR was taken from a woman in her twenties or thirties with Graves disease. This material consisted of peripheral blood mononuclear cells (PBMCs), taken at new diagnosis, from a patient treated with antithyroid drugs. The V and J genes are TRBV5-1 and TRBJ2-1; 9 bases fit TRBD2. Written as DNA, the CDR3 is TGCGCCAACAGCTCTAGCGGGATGGTCAATGAGCAGTTCTTC. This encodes CANSSSGMVNEQFF.